Each of the 32 T cell receptor beta chains below was sequenced from the same sample in a study of OX40 agonist ivuxolimab in advanced cancers. Using immunoSEQ multiplex PCR, the repertoire was profiled, and TCRdb retains in-frame clones only, with some absent. The repertoire holds about 26,000 clones, with 75% to 80% as singletons. The specimen comprised CD4+ or CD8+ T cells sorted from blood, sampled in a trial of the OX40 agonist ivuxolimab. These receptors all stem from an adult with an advanced solid tumor such as melanoma, head and neck, liver or kidney cancer.

The V gene is TRBV9, the J gene TRBJ2-1; 8 positions agree with TRBD2. The CDR3 extends over 17 amino acids. From germline, CDR1 is SGDLS and CDR2 YYNGEE. After removal of 1 base from V and 4 bases from J, the junction contained 10 bases not matched to a gene. CDR3: CASSVNDASGLYNEQFF. The CDR3 coding sequence is TGTGCCAGCAGCGTAAATGACGCTAGCGGGCTATACAATGAGCAGTTCTTC. Supplemented by reference TRBV9 and TRBJ2-1, the full variable domain reads DSGVTQTPKHLITATGQRVTLRCSPRSGDLSVYWYQQSLDQGLQFLIQYYNGEERAKGNILERFSAQQFPDLHSELNLSSLELGDSALYFCASSVNDASGLYNEQFFGPGTRLTVL.

V and J are TRBV19 and TRBJ2-5, with D perhaps TRBD1 (5 bases). V lost 3 bases and J lost 5, with 10 bases in between. This CDR3 has 13 residues. CDR1 is LNHDA and CDR2 is SQIVND in the germline V gene (reference sequence). DNA for the CDR3: TGTGCCAGTAGTATCATCAGGGCTGAGACCCAGTACTTC. Translation gives CASSIIRAETQYF.

The V call is TRBV6-4, the J call TRBJ2-2, with D unclear. V was shortened by 4 bases and J by 6 bases, with 9 bases between the two germline ends. CDR1 and CDR2 (germline): MRHNA, SNTAGT. The CDR3 spans 13 residues. This CDR3 reads CASSGLVSGELFF. CDR3 nucleotide sequence: TGTGCCAGCAGTGGCCTAGTCTCCGGGGAGCTGTTTTTT.

V usage is TRBV7-3 and J usage is TRBJ2-7; 9 bases agree with TRBD1. The J segment lost 4 bases and the V segment lost 3 bases, leaving 1 base of the junction unmatched. Germline CDR1 is SGHTA and CDR2 is FQGTGA. The CDR3 consists of 13 residues. CDR3 in DNA: TGTGCCAGCAGCTTCGGACAGGGGTACGAGCAGTACTTC. It yields the protein CASSFGQGYEQYF.

The chain uses TRBV9 and TRBJ2-7; the D gene is possibly TRBD2 (6 bases). Trimming removed 2 bases at V and 0 bases at J, with 12 bases between. CDR1 and CDR2 (germline): SGDLS, YYNGEE. CDR3 length: 15 amino acids. The CDR3 here is CASSVRDSSSYEQYF. The CDR3 DNA follows: TGTGCCAGCAGCGTCCGGGACTCCAGCTCCTACGAGCAGTACTTC.

There are a few counts of this clone. V and J are TRBV6-1 and TRBJ1-1, with no clear D. This CDR3 comprises 12 residues. Germline V gene lookup returns CDR1 MNHNS and CDR2 SASEGT. Trimming pared 0 bases from V and 6 bases from J, leaving 5 bases between. CDR3 in amino acids: CASSEATPEAFF. CDR3 in DNA: TGTGCCAGCAGTGAAGCGACGCCTGAAGCTTTCTTT.

The chain links TRBV5-8 to TRBJ2-3; 7 bases line up with TRBD1. V lost 4 bases and J lost 2; bases outside the gene matches: 7. In germline, CDR1 is SGHTS, CDR2 YDEGEE. The CDR3 contains 15 residues. DNA of the CDR3: TGTGCCAGCAGCACGGGACAGTCCTCCACAGATACGCAGTATTTT. Translating gives CASSTGQSSTDTQYF.

V is TRBV30 and J is TRBJ2-5; D is unresolved. Germline values: CDR1 GTSNPN, CDR2 SVGIG (reference sequence). The length of the CDR3 is 13 residues. V was pared by 4 bases and J by 5 bases, with 14 bases between. The CDR3, as DNA: TGTGCCTGGACTTTTGGAACATTTGAGACCCAGTACTTC. This encodes CAWTFGTFETQYF.

Only a few counts were recorded for this clone. J is TRBJ2-2 and V is TRBV30, with TRBD2 as a possible D gene (6 bases). The germline V gene encodes CDR1 GTSNPN and CDR2 SVGIG (reference sequence). The CDR3 spans 14 residues. V lost 8 bases to trimming and J lost 4 bases, with 17 bases between them. The CDR3 DNA follows: TGTGCCGCCAACCGCGGGGTCGGCACCGGGGAGCTGTTTTTT. This sequence encodes CAANRGVGTGELFF.

The chain uses TRBV30 and TRBJ2-3, with D perhaps matching TRBD1 (6 bases). V was cut by 1 base and J by 2 bases, with 13 bases left in between. CDR1 is GTSNPN and CDR2 is SVGIG in the germline V gene (reference sequence). The CDR3 runs 15 residues. This CDR3 is CAWSGTGSFTDTQYF. The CDR3 nucleotides are TGTGCCTGGAGTGGAACAGGGAGCTTCACAGATACGCAGTATTTT.

This clone was picked up a small number of times. The V and J genes are TRBV11-2 and TRBJ1-5; D is undetermined. The CDR3 consists of 13 residues. V was cut by 3 bases and J by 4 bases, with 7 bases left in between. Germline V gene sequence: CDR1 SGHAT, CDR2 FQNNGV. In nucleotides, the CDR3 is TGTGCCAGCAGCTTGGCAGCTAATCAGCCCCAGCATTTT. Its protein is CASSLAANQPQHF.

V gene TRBV5-5 combines with J gene TRBJ2-1; D is perhaps TRBD1 or TRBD2 (5 bases each). Between the trimmed V and J ends, which lost 7 bases and 3 bases, there was a span of 14 bases. Germline loops: CDR1 SGHKS, CDR2 YYEKEE (reference sequence). This CDR3 is built from 14 residues. The CDR3 sequence is CASRRVEVYNEQFF. Here the CDR3 DNA reads TGTGCCAGCCGCAGGGTGGAGGTCTACAATGAGCAGTTCTTC.

This clone was counted many times. The rearrangement links TRBV27 to TRBJ1-6, with a weak D call TRBD1 (5 bases). The CDR3 spans 16 residues. V dropped 7 bases and J dropped 11 bases, with 24 bases sitting between them. Germline V CDR1 and CDR2: MNHEY, SMNVEV (reference sequence). In nucleotides, the CDR3 is TGTGCCAGCACCCAGGGTAGCAGCCCACAATTTACACCCCTCCACTTT. Encoded protein: CASTQGSSPQFTPLHF.

CDR3 nucleotides: TGTGCCAGCAGCTCAGGGGGCGCAAATGAGCAGTTCTTC. Translating it yields CASSSGGANEQFF. The chain combines TRBV7-3 with TRBJ2-1, with TRBD1 identical over 8 bases. This CDR3 contains 13 residues. The V gene end was trimmed by 4 bases and the J gene end by 7 bases; junction bases not matched to a gene: 3. Germline V gives CDR1 SGHTA, CDR2 FQGTGA.

The J gene is TRBJ2-6, the V gene TRBV6-1; D is unclear. This CDR3 spans 14 amino acids. V was cut by 7 bases and J by 4 bases, with 11 bases left in between. Germline V gives CDR1 MNHNS, CDR2 SASEGT. This chain's CDR3 is CASTPEAGANVLTF. Written as DNA, the CDR3 is TGTGCCAGCACCCCCGAAGCCGGGGCCAACGTCCTGACTTTC.

In DNA form, the CDR3 reads TGTGCCAGCAGCCAAGTGGGGGCCGACGAGCAGTACTTC. It is translated as CASSQVGADEQYF. The chain uses TRBV27 and TRBJ2-7, with D possibly matching TRBD1 (6 bases). Germline V gene data show CDR1 as MNHEY and CDR2 as SMNVEV (reference sequence). The length of the CDR3 is 13 residues. V dropped 6 bases and J dropped 5 bases, with 14 bases sitting between them.

This sequence joins TRBV28 and TRBJ2-7, with D possibly TRBD2 on 6 matching bases. Germline assignment: CDR1 MDHEN and CDR2 SYDVKM. Trimming removed 6 bases at V and 6 bases at J, with 21 bases between. The CDR3 covers 15 residues. The CDR3 DNA reads TGTGCCAGCAGCTTCGGGGACTTACAGCGGGCCGAGCAGTACTTC. Translation: CASSFGDLQRAEQYF.

V usage is TRBV7-9 and J usage is TRBJ2-7, with a possible D match to TRBD2 (5 bases). V lost 5 bases, J lost 5 bases, and 16 bases lay in between. Germline V gives CDR1 SEHNR, CDR2 FQNEAQ (reference sequence). The CDR3 sequence is 14 residues long. The CDR3 sequence: CASSRGDPADEQYF. The DNA of the CDR3 is TGTGCCAGCAGCCGGGGTGACCCTGCAGACGAGCAGTACTTC.

The rearrangement joins TRBV19 to TRBJ1-1, with D perhaps TRBD1 (6 bases). V was pared by 5 bases and J by 3 bases, with 10 bases between. CDR1 LNHDA and CDR2 SQIVND come from the germline V gene (reference sequence). There are 13 residues in the CDR3. The CDR3 region is CASSDSGDTEAFF. The CDR3 region has the DNA TGTGCCAGTAGTGACTCAGGGGACACTGAAGCTTTCTTT.

The J gene is TRBJ2-5, the V gene TRBV27; D is perhaps TRBD1 or TRBD2 (5 bases each). Germline CDR1 is MNHEY and CDR2 is SMNVEV (reference sequence). The CDR3 is 15 amino acids. V was cut by 5 bases and J by 1 base, with 14 bases left in between. CDR3 amino acids: CASSRGPGRQETQYF. In DNA, the CDR3 is TGTGCCAGCAGTCGGGGACCGGGGCGCCAAGAGACCCAGTACTTC.

The rearrangement uses TRBV5-4 and TRBJ2-1, with D possibly matching TRBD2 (5 bases). Germline CDR1 is SGHNT and CDR2 is YYREEE (reference sequence). The germline V and J ends were trimmed by 3 bases and 8 bases, with 12 bases remaining between them. The CDR3 runs to 13 residues. The CDR3 sequence: CASSYGLMDEQFF. CDR3 coding DNA: TGTGCCAGCAGCTATGGACTGATGGATGAGCAGTTCTTC.

The rearrangement uses TRBV5-6 and TRBJ2-3; TRBD1 might be the D (5 bases). CDR1 is SGHDT and CDR2 is YYEEEE in the germline V gene. The V and J ends lost 3 bases and 1 base respectively, with 12 bases between them. This CDR3 region has 15 residues. The CDR3 region has the DNA TGTGCCAGCAGCTCCAGGGAATTGGGCACAGATACGCAGTATTTT. The encoded protein is CASSSRELGTDTQYF.

This clone was seen a single time. The rearrangement uses TRBV27 and TRBJ2-4; D is uncertain. Trimming cost V 2 bases and J 7 bases, with 9 bases left between them. The length of the CDR3 is 13 residues. The germline V gene encodes CDR1 MNHEY and CDR2 SMNVEV (reference sequence). This CDR3 reads CASSLVLHNIQYF. Written as DNA, the CDR3 is TGTGCCAGCAGTTTAGTTCTTCATAACATTCAGTACTTC.

This clone showed up many times. This chain links TRBV7-6 with TRBJ1-6; 7 bases are shared with TRBD1. The CDR3 runs to 14 residues. V lost 5 bases to trimming and J lost 16 bases; unmatched junction nucleotides: 14. Per the germline V gene, CDR1 is SGHVS and CDR2 is FNYEAQ. The CDR3 spells CASSEYGTDLRLHF. In nucleotides, the CDR3 is TGTGCCAGCAGCGAATATGGGACAGACCTCCGGCTCCACTTT. Full variable domain (rest looked up from reference TRBV7-6 and TRBJ1-6): GAGVSQSPRYKVTKRGQDVALRCDPISGHVSLYWYRQALGQGPEFLTYFNYEAQQDKSGLPNDRFSAERPEGSISTLTIQRTEQRDSAMYRCASSEYGTDLRLHFGNGTRLTVT.

V usage is TRBV10-2 and J usage is TRBJ2-7; D is perhaps TRBD2 (5 bases). The CDR3 length is 14 residues. CDR1 and CDR2 (germline): WSHSY, SAAADI. The V end lost 2 bases, the J end lost 2 bases, and 10 bases lay between the germline ends. The CDR3, as DNA: TGCGCCAGCAGTGAGGACTACGGGACCTACGAGCAGTACTTC. Translating it yields CASSEDYGTYEQYF.

The chain links TRBV27 to TRBJ2-6; the D is unclear. The CDR3 has 13 residues. Trimming took 3 bases from V and 4 from J, leaving 4 bases between them. The germline V gene has CDR1 MNHEY and CDR2 SMNVEV (reference sequence). The CDR3 bases are TGTGCCAGCAGTTTCAACGGGGCCAACGTCCTGACTTTC. It is translated as CASSFNGANVLTF.

The gene calls are TRBV7-3 and TRBJ2-3, with 9 bases fitting TRBD2. Germline CDR1 is SGHTA and CDR2 is FQGTGA. J lost 0 bases, V lost 2 bases, and 0 bases had no gene match. The CDR3 is made up of 15 amino acids. DNA of the CDR3: TGTGCCAGCAGCTTACTAGCGGGGAGCACAGATACGCAGTATTTT. Translated: CASSLLAGSTDTQYF.

V is TRBV9 and J is TRBJ2-1; possible D gene TRBD2, 5 bases. The germline gives CDR1 SGDLS, CDR2 YYNGEE. This CDR3 has 12 amino acids. The V end lost 3 bases, the J end lost 11 bases, and 12 bases lay between the germline ends. In nucleotides, the CDR3 is TGTGCCAGCAGCGAAGGAGCGGCCCAGCAGTTCTTC. This translates into CASSEGAAQQFF. Combining the CDR3 with reference TRBV9 and TRBJ2-1 gives the whole variable domain DSGVTQTPKHLITATGQRVTLRCSPRSGDLSVYWYQQSLDQGLQFLIQYYNGEERAKGNILERFSAQQFPDLHSELNLSSLELGDSALYFCASSEGAAQQFFGPGTRLTVL.

The genes are TRBV19 and TRBJ2-7; D not certain. The CDR3 sequence is 13 residues long. V lost 8 bases, J lost 3 bases, and 14 bases lay in between. The germline V gene has CDR1 LNHDA and CDR2 SQIVND (reference sequence). CDR3 region: CASAWGDYYEQYF. The CDR3 DNA reads as TGTGCCAGTGCATGGGGTGATTACTACGAGCAGTACTTC.

The V gene is TRBV4-2, the J gene TRBJ1-5, with 8 bases that match TRBD1. CDR1 is LGHNA, CDR2 YNFKEQ, per germline. V shed 0 bases and J 6 bases; nucleotides not matched to a gene: 19. The CDR3 is 20 residues long. The CDR3 here is CASSQDFGWTWETGAQPQHF. For the CDR3, the DNA is TGTGCCAGCAGCCAAGATTTCGGGTGGACGTGGGAGACAGGGGCTCAGCCCCAGCATTTT.

As DNA, the CDR3 is TGTGCCAGCAGCTTCCGGGACGGCGGAGGGAGCTCACCCCTCCACTTT. Encoded protein: CASSFRDGGGSSPLHF. The J gene is TRBJ1-6, the V gene TRBV4-2; D is perhaps TRBD1 (5 bases). Per germline, CDR1 LGHNA and CDR2 YNFKEQ. V was cut by 5 bases and J by 10 bases, with 21 bases left in between. The CDR3 is 16 amino acids.

V gene TRBV12-5 combines with J gene TRBJ2-1; TRBD1 aligns across 8 bases. This CDR3 is built from 17 residues. V shed 3 bases and J 4 bases; nucleotides not matched to a gene: 11. CDR1 is LGHNT, CDR2 FRNRAP, per germline. DNA for the CDR3: TGTGCTAGTGGTTTCGGGTCAGGGGGCCCCTCTTACAATGAGCAGTTCTTC. This encodes CASGFGSGGPSYNEQFF.